A selection of T cell receptor beta chains follows, all from one sample in a study of blood T cells in healthy people across ages. TCRdb used MiXCR to reprocess the 5' RACE reads, holding one entry per CDR3 protein. The sample has some 730,000 distinct CDR3 sequences; approximately 22% are singletons. Specimen: blood. These receptors were obtained from a man in his 70s in good health. CDR3s include the opening cysteine and the closing phenylalanine or tryptophan. A D gene is named only where the DNA matches it firmly. Size values are once, few and many counts, or a class for expanded clones, and some rows have none.

>few|TRBV5-1|TRBJ2-7|-
CASSLDPVSYEQYF
TGCGCCAGCAGCTTGGATCCGGTCTCCTACGAGCAGTACTTC
>-|TRBV28|TRBJ2-6|-
CASSRTGANVLTF
TGTGCCAGCAGTAGGACTGGGGCCAACGTCCTGACTTTC
>many|TRBV7-2|TRBJ2-4|-
CASSLGGASSQNIQYF
TGTGCCAGCAGCTTAGGTGGGGCTTCGTCCCAAAACATTCAGTACTTC
>-|TRBV27|TRBJ2-5|TRBD2
CASGSSGSAGTQYF
TGTGCCAGCGGATCTAGCGGCTCGGCGGGGACCCAGTACTTC
>-|TRBV21-1|TRBJ2-5|-
CASSTGWFYVREQYF
TGTGCCAGCAGCACTGGGTGGTTTTACGTTAGGGAGCAGTACTTC
>-|TRBV29-1|TRBJ2-2|-
CSVTGGQNTGELFF
TGCAGCGTCACGGGGGGCCAAAACACCGGGGAGCTGTTTTTT
>-|TRBV12-3/TRBV12-4|TRBJ1-6|TRBD1
CASSSPGQHNSPLHF
TGTGCCAGCAGTTCTCCGGGACAGCATAATTCACCCCTCCACTTT
>-|TRBV7-2|TRBJ2-3|-
CASSVWTQDTQYF
TGTGCCAGCAGCGTCTGGACTCAAGATACGCAGTATTTT
>-|TRBV5-1|TRBJ2-1|-
CASSSAETSSYNEQFF
TGCGCCAGCAGCTCCGCAGAGACGAGCTCCTACAATGAGCAGTTCTTC
>-|TRBV20-1|TRBJ1-2|TRBD1
CSARRGAGGAYGYTF
TGCAGTGCTAGGAGGGGGGCAGGGGGCGCCTATGGCTACACCTTC
>-|TRBV5-1|TRBJ1-4|-
CASSFYGPVNEKLFF
TGCGCCAGCAGCTTTTATGGGCCAGTTAATGAAAAACTGTTTTTT
>few|TRBV6-6|TRBJ1-6|TRBD1
CASSTTGVNSPLHF
TGTGCCAGCAGCACGACAGGGGTGAATTCACCCCTCCACTTT
>many|TRBV6-5|TRBJ1-3|-
CASTRHRGNTIYF
TGTGCCAGCACCCGTCACCGGGGAAACACCATATATTTT
>-|TRBV6-2/TRBV6-3|TRBJ2-7|TRBD2
CASSNQLAGGTYEQYF
TGTGCCAGCAGCAATCAACTAGCGGGGGGCACCTACGAGCAGTACTTC